The sequence of this TCR beta chain was determined in a study of blood T cells in healthy people across ages. The second PCR ran about 7 to 12 cycles with a sample-barcoded 5' primer and J-beta primers. MiXCR was run by TCRdb on the 5' RACE reads, yielding one entry per CDR3 protein. The sample consists of around 970,000 distinct CDR3 sequences, roughly 50% of them appearing once. This clonotype was counted once. This clonotype originated in a woman between 55 and 75 years old in good health. Sample: blood.

The CDR3 is CASSPPNLQGASDTQYF. The CDR3 DNA reads as TGCGCCAGCAGCCCGCCAAACCTACAGGGGGCTTCAGATACGCAGTATTTT. The chain carries TRBV5-1 and TRBJ2-3; 9 bases map to TRBD1. Losses at the gene ends were 4 bases for V and 4 bases for J; bases not matched to a gene: 13. Germline V CDR1 and CDR2: SGHRS, YFSETQ. The CDR3 covers 17 residues.